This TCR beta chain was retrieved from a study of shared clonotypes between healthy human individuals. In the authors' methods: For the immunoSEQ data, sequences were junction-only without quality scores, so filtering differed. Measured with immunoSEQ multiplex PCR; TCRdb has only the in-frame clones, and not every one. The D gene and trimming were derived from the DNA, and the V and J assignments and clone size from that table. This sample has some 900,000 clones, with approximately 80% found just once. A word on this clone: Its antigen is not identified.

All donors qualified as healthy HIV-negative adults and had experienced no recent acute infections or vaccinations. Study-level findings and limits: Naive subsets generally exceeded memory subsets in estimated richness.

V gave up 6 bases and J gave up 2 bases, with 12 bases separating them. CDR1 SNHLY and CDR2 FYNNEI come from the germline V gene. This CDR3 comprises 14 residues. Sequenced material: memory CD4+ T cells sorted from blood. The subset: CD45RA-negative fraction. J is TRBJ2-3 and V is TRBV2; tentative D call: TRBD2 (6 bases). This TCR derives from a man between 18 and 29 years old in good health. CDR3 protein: CASRSGPNTDTQYF. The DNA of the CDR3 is TGTGCCAGCAGGAGCGGGCCCAACACAGATACGCAGTATTTT. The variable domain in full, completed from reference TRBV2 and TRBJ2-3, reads EPEVTQTPSHQVTQMGQEVILRCVPISNHLYFYWYRQILGQKVEFLVSFYNNEISEKSEIFDDQFSVERPDGSNFTLKIRSTKLEDSAMYFCASRSGPNTDTQYFGPGTRLTVL.